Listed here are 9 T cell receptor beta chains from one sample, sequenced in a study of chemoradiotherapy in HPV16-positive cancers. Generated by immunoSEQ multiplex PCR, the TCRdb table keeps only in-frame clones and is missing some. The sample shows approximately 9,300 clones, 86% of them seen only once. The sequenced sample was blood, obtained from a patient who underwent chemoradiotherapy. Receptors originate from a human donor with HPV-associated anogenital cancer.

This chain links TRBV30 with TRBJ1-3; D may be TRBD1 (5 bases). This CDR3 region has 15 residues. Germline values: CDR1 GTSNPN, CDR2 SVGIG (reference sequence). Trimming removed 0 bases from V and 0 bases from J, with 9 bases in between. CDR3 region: CAWSVGGNSGNTIYF. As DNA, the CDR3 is TGTGCCTGGAGTGTGGGGGGAAACTCTGGAAACACCATATATTTT.

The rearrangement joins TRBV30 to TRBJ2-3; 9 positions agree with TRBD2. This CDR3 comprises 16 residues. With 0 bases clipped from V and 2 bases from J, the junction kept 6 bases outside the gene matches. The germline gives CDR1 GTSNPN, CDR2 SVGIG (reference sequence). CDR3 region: CAWSVPAGGATDTQYF. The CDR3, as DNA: TGTGCCTGGAGTGTTCCAGCGGGGGGCGCCACAGATACGCAGTATTTT.

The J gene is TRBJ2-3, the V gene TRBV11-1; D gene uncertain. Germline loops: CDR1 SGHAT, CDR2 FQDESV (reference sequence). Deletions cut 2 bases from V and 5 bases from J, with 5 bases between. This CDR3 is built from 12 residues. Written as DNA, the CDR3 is TGTGCCAGCAGCTTAAATAGAGATACGCAGTATTTT. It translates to CASSLNRDTQYF.

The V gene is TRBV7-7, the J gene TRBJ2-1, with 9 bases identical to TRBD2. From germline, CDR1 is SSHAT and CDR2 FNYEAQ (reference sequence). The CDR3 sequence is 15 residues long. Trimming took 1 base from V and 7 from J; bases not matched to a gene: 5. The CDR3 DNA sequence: TGTGCCAGCAGCTTAGATGGGCTAGCGGGGAATGAGCAGTTCTTC. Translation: CASSLDGLAGNEQFF.

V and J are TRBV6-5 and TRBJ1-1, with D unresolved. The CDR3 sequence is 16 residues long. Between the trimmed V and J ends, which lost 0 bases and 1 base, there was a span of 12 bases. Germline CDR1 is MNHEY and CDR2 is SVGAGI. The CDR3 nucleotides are TGTGCCAGCAGTTACTCGAAAGGCGGCGGGAACACTGAAGCTTTCTTT. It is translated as CASSYSKGGGNTEAFF.

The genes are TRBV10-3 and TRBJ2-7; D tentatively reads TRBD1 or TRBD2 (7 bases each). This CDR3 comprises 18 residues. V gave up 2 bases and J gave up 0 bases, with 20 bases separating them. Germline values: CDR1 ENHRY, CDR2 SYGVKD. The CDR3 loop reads CAISEPTNRGLSSYEQYF. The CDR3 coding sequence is TGTGCCATCAGTGAGCCGACGAACAGGGGACTAAGCTCCTACGAGCAGTACTTC.

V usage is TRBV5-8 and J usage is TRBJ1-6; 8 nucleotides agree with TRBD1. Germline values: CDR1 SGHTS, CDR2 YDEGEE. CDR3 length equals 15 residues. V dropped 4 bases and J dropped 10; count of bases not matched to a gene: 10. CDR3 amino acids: CASSPLDRVESPLHF. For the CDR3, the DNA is TGTGCCAGCAGCCCGTTGGACAGGGTTGAGTCACCCCTCCACTTT.

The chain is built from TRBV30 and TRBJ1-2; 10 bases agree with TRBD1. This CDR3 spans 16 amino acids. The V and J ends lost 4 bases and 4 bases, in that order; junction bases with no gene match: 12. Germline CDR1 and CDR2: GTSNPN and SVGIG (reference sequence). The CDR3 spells CAWTVPRQGALYGYTF. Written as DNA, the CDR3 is TGTGCCTGGACGGTCCCACGACAGGGGGCCCTCTATGGCTACACCTTC.

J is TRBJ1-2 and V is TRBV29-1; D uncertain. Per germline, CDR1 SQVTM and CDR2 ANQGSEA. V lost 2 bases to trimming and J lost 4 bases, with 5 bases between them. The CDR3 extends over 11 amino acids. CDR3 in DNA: TGCAGCGTTGAACAGATCTATGGCTACACCTTC. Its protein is CSVEQIYGYTF.